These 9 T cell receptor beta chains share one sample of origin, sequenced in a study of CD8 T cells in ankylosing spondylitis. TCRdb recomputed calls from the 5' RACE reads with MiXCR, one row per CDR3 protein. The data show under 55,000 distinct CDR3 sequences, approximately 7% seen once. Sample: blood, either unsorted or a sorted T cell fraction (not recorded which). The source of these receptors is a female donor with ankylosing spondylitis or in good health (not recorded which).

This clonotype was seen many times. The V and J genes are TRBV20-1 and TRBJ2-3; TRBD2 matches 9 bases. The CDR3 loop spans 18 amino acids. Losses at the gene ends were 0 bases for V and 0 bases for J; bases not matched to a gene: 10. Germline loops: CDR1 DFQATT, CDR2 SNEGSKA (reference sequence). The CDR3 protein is CSAREASGADPSTDTQYF. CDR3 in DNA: TGCAGTGCTAGAGAAGCTAGCGGGGCCGATCCTAGCACAGATACGCAGTATTTT.

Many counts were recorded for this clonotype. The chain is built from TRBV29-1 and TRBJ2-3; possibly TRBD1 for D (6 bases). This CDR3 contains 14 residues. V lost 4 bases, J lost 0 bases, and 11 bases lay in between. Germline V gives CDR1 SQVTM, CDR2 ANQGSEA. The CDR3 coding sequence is TGCAGCGTTGGTCGGCAGGGGAGCACAGATACGCAGTATTTT. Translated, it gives CSVGRQGSTDTQYF.

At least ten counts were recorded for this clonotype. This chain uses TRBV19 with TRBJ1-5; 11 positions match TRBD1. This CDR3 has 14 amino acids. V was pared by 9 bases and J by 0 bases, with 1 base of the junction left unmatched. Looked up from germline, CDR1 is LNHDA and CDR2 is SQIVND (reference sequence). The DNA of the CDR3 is TGTGCCAGAGGGACAGGGGGTAGCAATCAGCCCCAGCATTTT. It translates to CARGTGGSNQPQHF.

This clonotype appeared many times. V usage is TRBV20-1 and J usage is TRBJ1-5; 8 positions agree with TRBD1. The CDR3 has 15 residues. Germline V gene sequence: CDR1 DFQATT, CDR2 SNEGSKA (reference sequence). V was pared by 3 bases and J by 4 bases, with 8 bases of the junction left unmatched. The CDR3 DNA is TGCAGTGCTAGCCCGGGACAGGCCCCTAATCAGCCCCAGCATTTT. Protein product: CSASPGQAPNQPQHF.

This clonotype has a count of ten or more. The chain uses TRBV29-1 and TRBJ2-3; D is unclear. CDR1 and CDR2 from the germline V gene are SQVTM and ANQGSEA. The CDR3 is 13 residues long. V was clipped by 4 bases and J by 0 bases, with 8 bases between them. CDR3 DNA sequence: TGCAGCGTTGTAAGTTCTAGCACAGATACGCAGTATTTT. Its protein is CSVVSSSTDTQYF.

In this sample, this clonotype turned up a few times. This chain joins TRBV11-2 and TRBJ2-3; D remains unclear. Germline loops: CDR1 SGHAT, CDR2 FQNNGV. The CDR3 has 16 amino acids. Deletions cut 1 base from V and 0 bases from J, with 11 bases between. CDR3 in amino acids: CASSLVSFASTDTQYF. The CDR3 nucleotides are TGTGCCAGCAGCTTAGTTTCTTTTGCTAGCACAGATACGCAGTATTTT.

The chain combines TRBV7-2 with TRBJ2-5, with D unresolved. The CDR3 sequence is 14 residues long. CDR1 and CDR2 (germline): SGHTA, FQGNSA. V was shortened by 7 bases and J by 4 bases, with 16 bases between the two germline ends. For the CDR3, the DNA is TGTGCCAGCACCATATCCGAGAGATCAGAGACCCAGTACTTC. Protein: CASTISERSETQYF.

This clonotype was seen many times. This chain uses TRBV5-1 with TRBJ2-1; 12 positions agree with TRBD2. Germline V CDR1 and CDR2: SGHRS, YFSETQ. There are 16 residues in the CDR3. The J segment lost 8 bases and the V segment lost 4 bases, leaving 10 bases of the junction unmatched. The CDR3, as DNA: TGCGCCAGCAGCCCCTGGACTAGCGGGGTTATCGATGAGCAGTTCTTC. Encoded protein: CASSPWTSGVIDEQFF.

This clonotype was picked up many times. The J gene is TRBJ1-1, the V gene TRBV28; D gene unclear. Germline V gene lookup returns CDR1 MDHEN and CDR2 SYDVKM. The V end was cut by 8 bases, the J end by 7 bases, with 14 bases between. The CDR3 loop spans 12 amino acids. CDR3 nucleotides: TGTGCCAGCTTTGTACCAAAAGGTGAAGCTTTCTTT. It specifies CASFVPKGEAFF.